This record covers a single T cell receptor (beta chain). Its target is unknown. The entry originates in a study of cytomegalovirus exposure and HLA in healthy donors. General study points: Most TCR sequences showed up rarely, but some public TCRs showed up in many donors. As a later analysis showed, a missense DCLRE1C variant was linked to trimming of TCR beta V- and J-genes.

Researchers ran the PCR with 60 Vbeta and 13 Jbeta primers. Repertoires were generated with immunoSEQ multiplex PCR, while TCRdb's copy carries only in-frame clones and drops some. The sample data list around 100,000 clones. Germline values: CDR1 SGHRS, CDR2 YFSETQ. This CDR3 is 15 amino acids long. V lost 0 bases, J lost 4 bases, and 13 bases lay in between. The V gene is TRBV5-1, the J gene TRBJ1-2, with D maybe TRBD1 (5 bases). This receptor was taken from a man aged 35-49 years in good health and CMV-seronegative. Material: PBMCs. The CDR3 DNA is TGCGCCAGCAGCTTGGAAGCAGGGTCCGCCTATGGCTACACCTTC. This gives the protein CASSLEAGSAYGYTF.